The sequence of this T cell receptor beta chain was determined in a study of a mutant IDH1 vaccine in newly diagnosed glioma. Study context: Weeks 1, 3, 5, 7, 11, 15, 19 and 23 were when patients received their eight vaccinations. Sex distribution of treated patients was approximately 60% male and 37.5% female; mean age was roughly 37 years.

Profiled with immunoSEQ multiplex PCR; TCRdb holds only in-frame clones, not every one. This table has 70,000 to 95,000 clones, more than 80% appearing once. Concerning this clone: Its cognate antigen is unknown.

Documented time point: week 23, last vaccination. Each vaccine dose was 300 ug of mutant IDH1 20-mer peptide, with topical imiquimod. The sequences come from PBMCs, collected from a glioma patient whose treatment included an IDH1 peptide vaccine. The sequence was collected from a woman in her forties or fifties with glioma.

This chain's CDR3 is CASSYWTGEGYTF. In DNA, the CDR3 is TGTGCCAGCAGTTACTGGACAGGGGAAGGCTACACCTTC. V is TRBV6-5 and J is TRBJ1-2; 9 bases fit TRBD1. The ends lost 1 base at V and 8 bases at J; junction bases unmatched: 2. Germline V gives CDR1 MNHEY, CDR2 SVGAGI. The CDR3 is made up of 13 amino acids.